This TCR beta chain emerged from a study of T-cell reconstitution after alpha-beta-depleted transplantation in children. Study-wide findings and caveats: The authors attributed T-cell counts and diversity one year after transplant mostly to newly produced T cells. Alpha-beta T cells about two months after transplant reportedly derived from several hundred expanded graft clones. Surviving recipient cells, namely T cells and thymic progenitors, were the source of high day-60 TCRbeta diversity in some patients.

Unique molecular identifiers tagged the TCRbeta library. TCRdb called the PCR reads again in MiXCR, with one record for every CDR3 protein. The table shows 60,000 to 100,000 distinct CDR3 sequences, with around 18% occurring only once. CDR1 MNHNS and CDR2 SASEGT come from the germline V gene. V lost 6 bases and J 3 bases, leaving 18 bases between the germline ends. The CDR3 totals 15 residues. There are a few counts of this clonotype. The antigen is unknown. The receptor's source is a male patient between 2 and 10 years old who had a stem cell transplant for acute lymphoblastic leukemia, so the T cells may come from the graft donor. V gene TRBV6-1 combines with J gene TRBJ2-7; perhaps TRBD1 as D (6 bases). Sequencing used PBMCs, mostly from graft donor cells, obtained 360 days after TCRalphabeta/CD19-depleted stem cell transplant. The DNA of the CDR3 is TGTGCCAGCAGGATTACAGGGTTCTCCTTCTACGAGCAGTACTTC. This sequence encodes CASRITGFSFYEQYF.